Following are 27 T cell receptor beta chains from one sample sequenced in a study of CD8+ T cells in alopecia areata. Extracted from the samples, RNA was reverse transcribed into cDNA to serve as the sequencing template. Data came from immunoSEQ multiplex PCR; TCRdb stores just in-frame clones and leaves some out. The data hold over 150,000 clones, with roughly 56% observed a single time. Sequences were obtained from CD8+ T cells sorted from blood. Every receptor here comes from a human donor in good health.

The chain is built from TRBV27 and TRBJ1-5, with D maybe TRBD1 (5 bases). Germline-derived CDR1 and CDR2 are MNHEY and SMNVEV (reference sequence). Trimming left V 6 bases short and J 6 bases short, with 9 bases between. The length of the CDR3 is 12 residues. For the CDR3, the DNA is TGTGCCAGCAGCAACGGGGGTCAGCCCCAGCATTTT. This encodes CASSNGGQPQHF.

The J gene is TRBJ2-7, the V gene TRBV27; D remains ambiguous. This CDR3 region has 14 residues. CDR1 is MNHEY and CDR2 is SMNVEV in the germline V gene (reference sequence). V lost 6 bases and J lost 2, with 14 bases in between. CDR3: CASSPPGLTYEQYF. DNA for the CDR3: TGTGCCAGCAGCCCCCCGGGCCTGACCTACGAGCAGTACTTC.

This clone was seen only a few times. This CDR3 reads CASTPWLASTDTQYF. The CDR3, as DNA: TGTGCCAGCACCCCTTGGCTAGCCAGCACAGATACGCAGTATTTT. The rearrangement links TRBV2 to TRBJ2-3, with a weak D call TRBD2 (5 bases). The CDR3 extends over 15 amino acids. Trimming took 7 bases from V and 0 from J, leaving 14 bases between them. CDR1 and CDR2 from the germline V gene are SNHLY and FYNNEI.

In its sample, this clone was seen once. V usage is TRBV29-1 and J usage is TRBJ2-1; D gene unclear. CDR1 SQVTM and CDR2 ANQGSEA come from the germline V gene. V lost 3 bases to trimming and J lost 7 bases, with 10 bases between them. CDR3 size: 12 residues. Here the CDR3 DNA reads TGCAGCGTTGAGGTCGATATGAATGAGCAGTTCTTC. As protein: CSVEVDMNEQFF.

This clone showed up many times. This chain links TRBV7-2 with TRBJ2-2; tentative D call: TRBD1 (6 bases). The CDR3 spans 15 residues. With 5 bases removed from V and 3 bases from J, the gap between germline ends came to 13 bases. From germline, CDR1 is SGHTA and CDR2 FQGNSA. The CDR3 DNA reads TGTGCCAGCAGCGTAACAGGGTTGGACACCGGGGAGCTGTTTTTT. It yields the protein CASSVTGLDTGELFF.

The chain employs TRBV7-9 and TRBJ2-7; D remains ambiguous. Trimming left V 0 bases short and J 3 bases short, with 9 bases between. The germline V gene encodes CDR1 SEHNR and CDR2 FQNEAQ (reference sequence). The CDR3 has 14 amino acids. CDR3 sequence reads: CASSLAHSNYEQYF. The CDR3 DNA follows: TGTGCCAGCAGCTTAGCTCACAGCAACTACGAGCAGTACTTC.

This clone was seen more than once but under ten times. In nucleotides, the CDR3 is TGTGCCAGCAGCTTTGTCAGCTCCTACGAGCAGTACTTC. Amino acid sequence: CASSFVSSYEQYF. The chain carries TRBV5-4 and TRBJ2-7; D gene uncertain. The CDR3 sequence is 13 residues long. Trimming removed 2 bases at V and 0 bases at J, with 6 bases between. Germline assignment: CDR1 SGHNT and CDR2 YYREEE (reference sequence).

CDR3 residues: CSVEEGDISYEQYF. The CDR3 nucleotides are TGCAGCGTTGAAGAGGGGGACATCTCCTACGAGCAGTACTTC. V and J are TRBV29-1 and TRBJ2-7; D is possibly TRBD1 (6 bases). CDR1 and CDR2 from the germline V gene are SQVTM and ANQGSEA. The CDR3 is 14 residues long. V lost 0 bases, J lost 0 bases, and 9 bases lay in between.

The chain carries TRBV7-9 and TRBJ2-3, with D unclear. Germline V lookup: CDR1 SEHNR, CDR2 FQNEAQ (reference sequence). The CDR3 has 17 residues. The V end lost 0 bases, the J end lost 0 bases, and 13 bases lay between the germline ends. CDR3: CASSLAYGRTSTDTQYF. The CDR3 nucleotides read TGTGCCAGCAGCTTAGCGTATGGTAGAACGAGCACAGATACGCAGTATTTT.

The rearrangement links TRBV5-1 to TRBJ2-1; 10 positions agree with TRBD2. Germline-derived CDR1 and CDR2 are SGHRS and YFSETQ. The CDR3 covers 15 residues. V gave up 2 bases and J gave up 5 bases; unmatched junction bases: 4. The CDR3 loop is CASSLIAGGNNEQFF. CDR3 DNA: TGCGCCAGCAGCTTAATAGCGGGGGGTAACAATGAGCAGTTCTTC.

This rearrangement joins TRBV4-1 to TRBJ1-6; D is undetermined. This CDR3 region has 15 residues. Germline V lookup: CDR1 MGHRA, CDR2 YSYEKL. V was cut by 1 base and J by 10 bases, with 14 bases left in between. CDR3 sequence reads: CASSQGTTMRSPLHF. CDR3 sequence (DNA): TGCGCCAGCAGCCAAGGGACCACCATGAGGTCACCCCTCCACTTT.

The V call is TRBV29-1, the J call TRBJ2-1; D is unresolved. The CDR3 extends over 13 amino acids. Germline V gene sequence: CDR1 SQVTM, CDR2 ANQGSEA. Trimming took off 6 bases at V and 7 bases at J, with 16 bases between the two ends. For the CDR3, the DNA is TGCAGCGTACTGGAGACAAACCAAAATGAGCAGTTCTTC. Translation gives CSVLETNQNEQFF.

This clone was observed a few times. The rearrangement links TRBV28 to TRBJ2-7, with 11 bases fitting TRBD2. This CDR3 comprises 16 residues. The junction had 7 bases not matched to a gene; V was cut back by 3 bases and J by 3 bases. Germline V gives CDR1 MDHEN, CDR2 SYDVKM. CDR3 sequence: CASSFTSGGPLYEQYF. The DNA for the CDR3 is TGTGCCAGCAGTTTCACTAGCGGGGGACCCCTCTACGAGCAGTACTTC.

This clone was counted only a few times. V usage is TRBV5-5 and J usage is TRBJ1-5; D possibly corresponds to TRBD1 (6 bases). The CDR3 has 15 amino acids. Germline CDR1 SGHKS, CDR2 YYEKEE (reference sequence). Trimming took 1 base from V and 1 from J, leaving 9 bases between them. The CDR3 DNA is TGTGCCAGCAGCTTGTGGGGGGCAAGCAATCAGCCCCAGCATTTT. This translates into CASSLWGASNQPQHF.

In this sample, this clone turned up a few times. This chain joins TRBV19 and TRBJ2-5, with D possibly being TRBD2 (6 bases). This CDR3 comprises 15 residues. Between the trimmed V and J ends, which lost 3 bases and 5 bases, there was a span of 16 bases. CDR1 and CDR2 from the germline V gene are LNHDA and SQIVND (reference sequence). Here the CDR3 DNA reads TGTGCCAGTAGTATTTATGGTGCGGGGATGGAGACCCAGTACTTC. This gives the protein CASSIYGAGMETQYF. Using reference TRBV19 and TRBJ2-5 for the parts outside the CDR3, the full variable domain is DGGITQSPKYLFRKEGQNVTLSCEQNLNHDAMYWYRQDPGQGLRLIYYSQIVNDFQKGDIAEGYSVSREKKESFPLTVTSAQKNPTAFYLCASSIYGAGMETQYFGPGTRLLVL.

The sample holds a few counts of this clone. The V gene is TRBV13, the J gene TRBJ1-5; 7 positions agree with TRBD1. The CDR3 sequence is 17 residues long. Per the germline V gene, CDR1 is PRHDT and CDR2 is FYEKMQ (reference sequence). Germline trimming cut 6 bases from V and 4 bases from J; bases unmatched to any gene: 15. CDR3 sequence (DNA): TGTGCCAGCAGTTCCCGTGGGACAGAGAAATCAAATCAGCCCCAGCATTTT. Protein sequence: CASSSRGTEKSNQPQHF.

The V and J genes are TRBV2 and TRBJ1-1; possibly TRBD1 for D (6 bases). The V gene lost 6 bases and the J gene lost 0 bases, with 14 bases spanning the gap. Per germline, CDR1 SNHLY and CDR2 FYNNEI. The CDR3 sequence is 15 residues long. CDR3 sequence reads: CASRTGQSMNTEAFF. For the CDR3, the DNA is TGTGCCAGCAGGACGGGACAATCGATGAACACTGAAGCTTTCTTT. Looking up the rest from reference TRBV2 and TRBJ1-1 gives the full variable domain: EPEVTQTPSHQVTQMGQEVILRCVPISNHLYFYWYRQILGQKVEFLVSFYNNEISEKSEIFDDQFSVERPDGSNFTLKIRSTKLEDSAMYFCASRTGQSMNTEAFFGQGTRLTVV.

This clone has more than one count but fewer than ten. The J gene is TRBJ2-6, the V gene TRBV7-6; D not certain. The CDR3 is 16 amino acids. V was pared by 3 bases and J by 0 bases, with 9 bases between. CDR1 SGHVS and CDR2 FNYEAQ come from the germline V gene. As DNA, the CDR3 is TGTGCCAGCAGCTTGGTACCGCGCTCTGGGGCCAACGTCCTGACTTTC. Its translation is CASSLVPRSGANVLTF.

The chain uses TRBV6-4 and TRBJ2-3; D ambiguous. V was trimmed by 0 bases and J by 1 base, leaving 5 bases between them. The germline V gene has CDR1 MRHNA and CDR2 SNTAGT. The CDR3 totals 14 residues. CDR3 bases: TGTGCCAGCAGTGACTCAAAAGGCACAGATACGCAGTATTTT. It is translated as CASSDSKGTDTQYF.

This clone appeared once. This chain joins TRBV4-1 and TRBJ1-5, with 7 bases lining up with TRBD1. This CDR3 spans 14 amino acids. Per the germline V gene, CDR1 is MGHRA and CDR2 is YSYEKL. The trim removed 2 bases at V and 9 bases at J, leaving 7 bases unmatched. CDR3 in DNA: TGCGCCAGCAGCCAAAATAAGGGGGCCAGGCCCCAGCATTTT. The encoded protein is CASSQNKGARPQHF.

V and J are TRBV7-2 and TRBJ1-2; TRBD1 aligns across 9 bases. V gave up 3 bases and J gave up 4 bases; unmatched junction bases: 12. Per the germline V gene, CDR1 is SGHTA and CDR2 is FQGNSA. CDR3 length: 17 amino acids. The CDR3 sequence is CASSLTGQGGLGYGYTF. Here the CDR3 DNA reads TGTGCCAGCAGCTTGACGGGACAGGGAGGATTAGGCTATGGCTACACCTTC.

In its sample, this clone was seen a few times. Other DNA sequences from this sample encode an identical CDR3 as well. The chain recombines TRBV29-1 with TRBJ2-7, with 9 nucleotides matching TRBD1. The J segment lost 2 bases and the V segment lost 4 bases, leaving 0 bases of the junction unmatched. Germline assignment: CDR1 SQVTM and CDR2 ANQGSEA. CDR3 size: 12 residues. The CDR3 sequence: CSVGDRAYEQYF. Here the CDR3 DNA reads TGCAGCGTTGGGGACAGGGCCTACGAGCAGTACTTC.

In DNA, the CDR3 is TGTGCCAGCAGTTCCGGCAGGACTAGCACAGATACGCAGTATTTT. Its protein product is CASSSGRTSTDTQYF. The chain uses TRBV7-8 and TRBJ2-3; tentatively, D is TRBD2 (5 bases). CDR1 SGHVS and CDR2 FQNEAQ come from the germline V gene. Trimming took 6 bases from V and 0 from J, leaving 13 bases between them. The CDR3 contains 15 residues.

This clone was observed a handful of times. V is TRBV10-2 and J is TRBJ2-3; D could derive from TRBD1 or TRBD2 (5 bases each). Trimming removed 3 bases from V and 1 base from J, with 8 bases in between. The length of the CDR3 is 14 residues. Per the germline V gene, CDR1 is WSHSY and CDR2 is SAAADI. CDR3 protein: CASSDLGGTDTQYF. The CDR3 DNA sequence: TGCGCCAGCAGTGATCTGGGGGGCACAGATACGCAGTATTTT.

The rearrangement uses TRBV13 and TRBJ2-7, with D possibly TRBD2 on 6 matching bases. Germline values: CDR1 PRHDT, CDR2 FYEKMQ (reference sequence). V was trimmed by 5 bases and J by 2 bases, leaving 16 bases between them. CDR3 size: 15 residues. The chain's CDR3 is CASSPVLPGAYEQYF. CDR3 nucleotides: TGTGCCAGCAGCCCCGTCCTGCCGGGGGCCTACGAGCAGTACTTC.

The table lists this clone with a few counts. Written as DNA, the CDR3 is TGTGCCAGCAGTGAAGCTAGCGGGGTCGAGCAGTTCTTC. This translates into CASSEASGVEQFF. V gene TRBV2 combines with J gene TRBJ2-1; 8 nucleotides match TRBD2. Per the germline V gene, CDR1 is SNHLY and CDR2 is FYNNEI. This CDR3 contains 13 residues. V shed 0 bases, J shed 10 bases, and the junction held 2 bases outside the gene matches.

The V call is TRBV10-1, the J call TRBJ1-3; D gene ambiguous. This CDR3 has 14 amino acids. The V end was cut by 3 bases, the J end by 0 bases, with 6 bases between. The germline CDR1 and CDR2 sequences are WNHNN and SYGVQD (reference sequence). CDR3 nucleotides: TGCGCCAGCAGTGAATCAGTCTCTGGAAACACCATATATTTT. Its translation: CASSESVSGNTIYF.